This passage covers 8 T cell receptor beta chains from one sample sequenced in a study of T cells in Graves' hyperthyroidism and ophthalmopathy. TCR beta CDR3 regions were amplified from RNA transcripts. An initial round of RT-PCR targeting the TCR CDR3 relied on the HTBI primer set. TCRdb independently ran MiXCR on the multiplex PCR reads; one entry per CDR3 protein. The sample lists around 280,000 distinct CDR3 sequences; roughly 13% were seen once. Sequenced input: blood. The receptors originated from a woman aged 25 to 39 with Graves' hyperthyroidism that later progressed to Graves' ophthalmopathy.

The sample holds many counts of this clonotype. This chain connects TRBV15 to TRBJ2-3; D possibly corresponds to TRBD2 (5 bases). The CDR3 covers 16 residues. Germline CDR1 reads LNHNV; CDR2 reads YYDKDF (reference sequence). Between the trimmed V and J ends, which lost 1 base and 2 bases, there was a span of 13 bases. The CDR3 region is CATSRVPADHTDTQYF. The CDR3 coding sequence is TGTGCCACCAGCAGAGTCCCAGCGGATCACACAGATACGCAGTATTTT.

This clonotype appeared many times. This chain uses TRBV12-3 or TRBV12-4 with TRBJ2-2, with D possibly matching TRBD1 (6 bases). This CDR3 is 14 amino acids long. The ends were cut back, 2 bases at V and 5 bases at J, with 9 bases in the middle. The CDR3 spells CASSLRGKTGELFF. The DNA for the CDR3 is TGTGCCAGCAGTTTAAGGGGGAAGACCGGGGAGCTGTTTTTT.

Ten or more counts support this clonotype. V usage is TRBV30 and J usage is TRBJ2-4; D is possibly TRBD2 (5 bases). V was clipped by 3 bases and J by 8 bases, with 14 bases between them. Germline V gene data show CDR1 as GTSNPN and CDR2 as SVGIG (reference sequence). The CDR3 is 13 residues long. CDR3 DNA: TGTGCCTGGAGCCGGGAAAACCAGGACATTCAGTACTTC. Translated, it gives CAWSRENQDIQYF. The variable domain in full, with the rest retrieved from reference TRBV30 and TRBJ2-4, is SQTIHQWPATLVQPVGSPLSLECTVEGTSNPNLYWYRQAAGRGLQLLFYSVGIGQISSEVPQNLSASRPQDRQFILSSKKLLLSDSGFYLCAWSRENQDIQYFGAGTRLSVL.

In regard to this clonotype: Being one base from a much bigger clone, this may be a read error. This sequence joins TRBV10-3 and TRBJ1-1; the D is unclear. The CDR3 contains 17 residues. The V gene lost 3 bases and the J gene lost 4 bases, with 21 bases spanning the gap. The germline CDR1 and CDR2 sequences are ENHRY and SYGVKD. CDR3 sequence: CAISDRGSVKGRTEAFF. CDR3 DNA sequence: TGTGCCATCAGTGATCGAGGTTCGGTAAAAGGTCGCACTGAAGCTTTCTTT.

This clonotype has ten or more counts. The junction does not match germline at one end; this may be a read error. V gene TRBV6-1 combines with J gene TRBJ1-5, with a possible D match to TRBD1 (6 bases). The germline V gene has CDR1 MNHNS and CDR2 SASEGT. The CDR3 has 15 residues. The CDR3 coding sequence is TGTGCCAGCAGTTACGGGACACCAGGCAATCTGCCCCAGCATTTT. As protein: CASSYGTPGNLPQHF.

The chain recombines TRBV5-6 with TRBJ1-2; no definite D call. V was cut by 0 bases and J by 6 bases, with 6 bases left in between. The CDR3 contains 12 residues. CDR1 SGHDT and CDR2 YYEEEE come from the germline V gene. CDR3 amino acids: CASSLGVNGYTF. The CDR3 DNA sequence: TGTGCCAGCAGCTTGGGTGTTAATGGCTACACCTTC.

The J gene is TRBJ1-2, the V gene TRBV19; 10 nucleotides align to TRBD1. The germline CDR1 and CDR2 sequences are LNHDA and SQIVND (reference sequence). With V trimmed by 5 bases and J by 7 bases, 10 bases remained unmatched. The CDR3 is 15 amino acids. CDR3 nucleotides: TGTGCCAGTAGTTCCACCGGGACAGGGGAGAGTGGCTACACCTTC. Its protein is CASSSTGTGESGYTF.

There are a few counts of this clonotype. This chain's CDR3 is CASSRTSGIPAYNEQFF. CDR3 nucleotide sequence: TGTGCCAGCAGCCGTACTAGCGGAATTCCCGCCTACAATGAGCAGTTCTTC. This chain joins TRBV14 and TRBJ2-1; 8 nucleotides align to TRBD2. Per germline, CDR1 SGHDN and CDR2 FVKESK. This CDR3 region has 17 residues. After removal of 4 bases from V and 2 bases from J, the junction contained 10 bases not matched to a gene.